This T cell receptor (beta chain) was identified during a study of T cell changes during pregnancy in multiple sclerosis. Trimming at V came to 2 bases and at J to 13 bases, leaving 4 bases not matched to a gene. The CDR3 covers 12 residues. CDR1 is MNHEY and CDR2 is SMNVEV in the germline V gene (reference sequence). Produced via immunoSEQ multiplex PCR; TCRdb's table is partial and in-frame only. The sample contains some 80,000 clones, around 93% of which appear only once. The chain combines TRBV27 with TRBJ2-1; 8 nucleotides align to TRBD1. The sequence was collected from a female donor with multiple sclerosis, enrolled in a pregnancy study. The sequenced sample was peripheral blood, obtained in the first trimester of pregnancy. CDR3 sequence (DNA): TGTGCCAGCAGTTTACAGGGGGCGATTCAGTTCTTC. Its translation is CASSLQGAIQFF.